These T cell receptor beta chains were read from a single sample in a study of T-cell memory formation after mild COVID-19. TCRdb re-derived calls from the 5' RACE reads in MiXCR, one entry per CDR3 protein. Of about 350,000 distinct CDR3 sequences in the sample, 12% to 15% were seen once. Sequencing was done on a sample of PBMCs or a T cell subset sorted from them (not recorded which). The receptors originated from a young man who had mild COVID-19 (a few samples of this study predate the infection). Cell type and time point are not known. The CDR3 runs from the conserved cysteine through the conserved F or W. A D gene is named only where the DNA matches it firmly. Clone size appears in some rows only: once, few, many, or a class for an expanded clone.

>TRBJ1-2|-|-|11|TRBV12-3/TRBV12-4
TGTGCCAGCCTAAACGTTCGGGGCTACACCTTC
CASLNVRGYTF
>TRBJ1-5|-|-|16|TRBV4-3
TGCGCCAGCAGCCAAGATCTCGCCAGGGGAGTTCAGCCCCAGCATTTT
CASSQDLARGVQPQHF
>TRBJ1-1|-|-|16|TRBV6-5
TGTGCCAGCAGTGCGGTCTTACAATTGTTGAACACTGAAGCTTTCTTT
CASSAVLQLLNTEAFF
>TRBJ1-2|-|many|14|TRBV5-1
TGCGCCAGCAGCTTGGATGACAGGAACTATGGCTACACCTTC
CASSLDDRNYGYTF
>TRBJ2-2|-|-|13|TRBV12-3/TRBV12-4
TGTGCCCAGGAGACAGTGAACACCGGGGAGCTGTTTTTT
CAQETVNTGELFF
>TRBJ1-2|-|-|12|TRBV30
TGTGCCGGACGACAGACTAACTATGGCTACACCTTC
CAGRQTNYGYTF
>TRBJ2-2|-|-|14|TRBV20-1
TGCAGTGCTGGAGGGGGGCTCGGGACCGGGGAGCTGTTTTTT
CSAGGGLGTGELFF
>TRBJ2-2|-|-|13|TRBV27
TGTGCCAGCAGACTCTGGGGTACCGGGGAGCTGTTTTTT
CASRLWGTGELFF
>TRBJ2-7|TRBD1|few|15|TRBV6-2/TRBV6-3
TGTGCCAGCAGCAGCGTTCGGACAGGGGCCTACGAGCAGTACTTC
CASSSVRTGAYEQYF
>TRBJ1-2|-|-|14|TRBV5-1
TGCGCCAGCAGCTTGGTACCGGAAAACTATGGCTACACCTTC
CASSLVPENYGYTF
>TRBJ2-3|TRBD2|once|16|TRBV6-2/TRBV6-3
TGTGCCAGCAGATGGTCGACTAGCGGGGGTCGAGATACGCAGTATTTT
CASRWSTSGGRDTQYF
>TRBJ2-7|-|few|14|TRBV3-1
TGTGCCAGCAGCCTCTCCGGGACCCATTACGAGCAGTACTTC
CASSLSGTHYEQYF
>TRBJ2-1|-|few|15|TRBV6-5
TGTGCCAGCAGTTTTCGGGCCGCGATCTACAATGAGCAGTTCTTC
CASSFRAAIYNEQFF
>TRBJ2-3|-|-|14|TRBV6-6
TGTGCCAGCAGTTACGAGGGCGGGGCAGATACGCAGTATTTT
CASSYEGGADTQYF
>TRBJ2-7|-|many|14|TRBV6-5
TGTGCCAGCAGTTACTACCCACGCTTCTACGAGCAGTACTTC
CASSYYPRFYEQYF
>TRBJ2-5|TRBD2|-|16|TRBV5-1
TGCGCCAGCAGCCCGGGACTAGCGGGGCTCCAAGAGACCCAGTACTTC
CASSPGLAGLQETQYF
>TRBJ1-1|-|few|14|TRBV7-2
TGTGCCAGCAGGACGGCGAGATTGAACACTGAAGCTTTCTTT
CASRTARLNTEAFF
>TRBJ1-6|-|-|17|TRBV7-9
TGTGCCAGCAGCCCTCACCCCCAAGGACATCTAGGTTCACCCCTCCACTTT
CASSPHPQGHLGSPLHF
>TRBJ2-3|TRBD2|-|16|TRBV5-1
TGCGCCAGCAGCCGACTCCCCGGGGGGGCTGCAGATACGCAGTATTTT
CASSRLPGGAADTQYF
>TRBJ1-2|-|-|14|TRBV6-2/TRBV6-3
TGTGCCAGCAGTTACTCGATGCAGACAGATGGCTACACCTTC
CASSYSMQTDGYTF
>TRBJ2-7|-|many|14|TRBV12-3/TRBV12-4
TGTGCCAGCAGTTTAGTAGGGGGGACATACGAGCAGTACTTC
CASSLVGGTYEQYF
>TRBJ1-5|-|many|13|TRBV20-1
TGCAGTGCTAGAGATGGGGGCAATCAGCCCCAGCATTTT
CSARDGGNQPQHF